This T cell receptor beta chain was identified during a study of CD8 T cells in ankylosing spondylitis. Study conclusions and caveats: Apparently characteristic of ankylosing spondylitis blood was a TCR beta motif (under ten highly homologous variants). Matched ankylosing spondylitis synovial fluid reportedly contained a significantly enriched population of disease-linked clones. Both synovial fluid and blood in reactive arthritis had previously been reported to carry some motif variants.

Germline CDR1 and CDR2: DFQATT and SNEGSKA (reference sequence). V shed 3 bases and J shed 11 bases, with 23 bases lying between them. This CDR3 spans 15 amino acids. This clonotype has a count of ten or more. Antigen specificity is unknown. As the method for making TCR beta libraries, quantitative 5'-RACE with molecular barcodes was used. From the 5' RACE reads, TCRdb called clonotypes with MiXCR, one entry per CDR3 protein. The table records about 240,000 distinct CDR3 sequences, approximately 9% of them present only once. This TCR came from a male donor with ankylosing spondylitis or in good health (not recorded which). The sequenced sample consisted of blood, either unsorted or a sorted T cell fraction (not recorded which). The V gene is TRBV20-1, the J gene TRBJ1-5, with D possibly being TRBD1 (6 bases). Here the CDR3 DNA reads TGCAGTGCTAGGGGAAGCGGGGCAGGGGTGATTGCCCAGCATTTT. As protein: CSARGSGAGVIAQHF.